The entry below describes one T cell receptor (beta chain). These data belong to a study of T-cell memory formation after mild COVID-19. Study in general: TCR clusters mostly belonged to single donors.

With constant-segment primers, 5'RACE yielded cDNA libraries of TCR alpha and TCR beta that carried sample barcodes and UMIs. TCRdb fed the 5' RACE reads into MiXCR, producing one record per CDR3 protein. Counted here are around 250,000 distinct CDR3 sequences, roughly 17% occurring once; the ten biggest clones make up roughly 20%. Material for sequencing was PBMCs or a T cell subset sorted from them (not recorded which). The origin of this receptor is a man between 18 and 35 years old who had mild COVID-19 (a few samples of this study predate the infection). Cell type and time point are not known.

CDR3 in amino acids: CASSFGILWPQHF. CDR3 DNA sequence: TGTGCCAGCAGCTTTGGGATCCTATGGCCCCAGCATTTT. This chain connects TRBV7-2 to TRBJ1-5; no reliable D call. Germline-derived CDR1 and CDR2 are SGHTA and FQGNSA. Trimming cost V 3 bases and J 9 bases, with 12 bases left between them. The CDR3 consists of 13 residues.